This TCR beta chain stems from a study of blood T cell repertoires in COVID-19. Study details: Collection of acute and convalescent COVID-19 samples took place in the United States, Italy and Spain. PBMCs, B-cell-depleted T cells, or T cells were the source of the cDNA or gDNA that made up the material.

The V end was cut by 0 bases, the J end by 5 bases, with 18 bases between. Germline V gene sequence: CDR1 SGHKS, CDR2 YYEKEE (reference sequence). This CDR3 is 16 amino acids long. Original handling: Amplifying reference gene primers gave estimates of nucleated cell counts. Some clones are missing from TCRdb's copy, which holds only in-frame ones; the method was immunoSEQ multiplex PCR. V, J and clone size reflect that table, while D and trimming were determined from the DNA. The data contain over 120,000 clones, 80% to 85% of them singletons. The material sequenced was peripheral blood. The TCR sequence derives from a woman aged 55-69 years with acute or convalescent COVID-19. The V and J genes are TRBV5-5 and TRBJ2-7; D possibly corresponds to TRBD1 (6 bases). CDR3 amino acids: CASSLAGIRTDDEQYF. The CDR3 DNA sequence: TGTGCCAGCAGCTTGGCCGGAATTCGGACAGACGACGAGCAGTACTTC.